The 21 T cell receptor beta chains below were found in one sample sequenced in a study of cytotoxic CD8 clonotypes in ibrutinib-treated CLL (dated by TCRdb to the early 2020s). The method behind the library was the immunoSEQ multiplex PCR assay. TCRdb limited this immuneACCESS table to in-frame rearrangements with V and J called. A share of clones is missing; checked studies link under half to unresolved V genes, and the rest is unexplained. For this sample the table gives tens of thousands of clones, of which 86% were detected only once. The top ten constitute roughly 5% of the sample. This specimen consisted of PBMCs, obtained before ibrutinib treatment. The receptors originated from a human donor with chronic lymphocytic leukemia.

The CDR3 loop reads CASRMRGQTEKLFF. The DNA for the CDR3 is TGTGCCAGCAGGATGCGGGGCCAGACTGAAAAACTGTTTTTT. V usage is TRBV5-6 and J usage is TRBJ1-4, with D possibly being TRBD1 (5 bases). Looked up from germline, CDR1 is SGHDT and CDR2 is YYEEEE. V dropped 5 bases and J dropped 7 bases, with 15 bases sitting between them. The CDR3 is 14 residues long.

The rearrangement uses TRBV29-1 and TRBJ2-1; 9 bases match TRBD2. V was pared by 2 bases and J by 5 bases, with 10 bases of the junction left unmatched. The CDR3 is 16 residues long. Germline values: CDR1 SQVTM, CDR2 ANQGSEA. Here the CDR3 reads CSVEQHGGRADNEQFF. CDR3 nucleotide sequence: TGCAGCGTTGAACAACACGGCGGGAGGGCAGACAATGAGCAGTTCTTC.

The chain joins TRBV30 to TRBJ2-1; 8 nucleotides line up with TRBD2. This CDR3 has 14 residues. Per the germline V gene, CDR1 is GTSNPN and CDR2 is SVGIG (reference sequence). V was pared by 0 bases and J by 4 bases, with 2 bases of the junction left unmatched. In nucleotides, the CDR3 is TGTGCCTGGAGTGTACTAGCGGATTACAATGAGCAGTTCTTC. It encodes CAWSVLADYNEQFF.

The chain links TRBV28 to TRBJ1-1; TRBD1 matches 8 bases. V dropped 4 bases and J dropped 4; count of bases not matched to a gene: 8. Germline assignment: CDR1 MDHEN and CDR2 SYDVKM. The CDR3 length is 15 residues. The CDR3 here is CASSSYRGGVTEAFF. CDR3 DNA sequence: TGTGCCAGCAGTTCGTACAGGGGGGGTGTCACTGAAGCTTTCTTT.

This chain links TRBV27 with TRBJ2-1, with 7 positions matching TRBD2. The CDR3 is 18 amino acids. With 7 bases clipped from V and 7 bases from J, the junction kept 22 bases outside the gene matches. Germline V CDR1 and CDR2: MNHEY, SMNVEV (reference sequence). CDR3 in amino acids: CASTHRAGLREKRNEQFF. The CDR3 bases are TGTGCCAGCACCCATAGAGCAGGATTGCGGGAGAAGAGGAATGAGCAGTTCTTC.

CDR3 protein: CASSIGGDNQPQHF. The CDR3 DNA follows: TGTGCCAGTAGTATAGGAGGGGACAATCAGCCCCAGCATTTT. This sequence joins TRBV19 and TRBJ1-5; D might be TRBD1 (5 bases). Trimming took 1 base from V and 3 from J, leaving 7 bases between them. From germline, CDR1 is LNHDA and CDR2 SQIVND (reference sequence). This CDR3 region has 14 residues.

This clone appeared a few times. The chain couples TRBV6-5 to TRBJ1-1; 8 bases line up with TRBD1. Germline CDR1 MNHEY, CDR2 SVGAGI. The CDR3 has 14 residues. Trimming took 7 bases from V and 4 from J; bases not matched to a gene: 8. CDR3 residues: CASTKWTGTTEAFF. The CDR3 nucleotides read TGTGCCAGCACCAAGTGGACAGGGACCACTGAAGCTTTCTTT.

This chain joins TRBV11-3 and TRBJ2-7; TRBD1 aligns across 8 bases. From germline, CDR1 is SGHNT and CDR2 YENEEA. With V trimmed by 3 bases and J by 1 base, 5 bases remained unmatched. This CDR3 comprises 15 residues. The CDR3 region is CASSFRTGTSYEQYF. As DNA, the CDR3 is TGTGCCAGCAGCTTTAGGACAGGGACGTCCTACGAGCAGTACTTC.

This sequence joins TRBV29-1 and TRBJ2-7; D is unresolved. V lost 2 bases and J 6 bases, leaving 8 bases between the germline ends. The germline CDR1 and CDR2 sequences are SQVTM and ANQGSEA. This CDR3 comprises 11 residues. The CDR3 protein is CSVEKIGEQYF. Here the CDR3 DNA reads TGCAGCGTTGAAAAAATAGGCGAGCAGTACTTC.

The rearrangement joins TRBV2 to TRBJ1-5, with D maybe TRBD1 (5 bases). Deletions cut 5 bases from V and 5 bases from J, with 13 bases between. From germline, CDR1 is SNHLY and CDR2 FYNNEI. The CDR3 has 14 residues. The CDR3 region has the DNA TGTGCCAGCAGTTGGGTGGGACCCGATCAGCCCCAGCATTTT. This gives the protein CASSWVGPDQPQHF.

This chain connects TRBV7-6 to TRBJ2-7, with TRBD2 matching 8 bases. Per germline, CDR1 SGHVS and CDR2 FNYEAQ. This CDR3 comprises 16 residues. The V gene end was trimmed by 1 base and the J gene end by 2 bases; junction bases not matched to a gene: 7. CDR3 amino acids: CASSLGSSGGTYEQYF. The CDR3 DNA reads as TGTGCCAGCAGCTTAGGTTCCAGCGGGGGTACCTACGAGCAGTACTTC.

This sequence joins TRBV5-1 and TRBJ2-7, with D perhaps matching TRBD1 (5 bases). V was clipped by 0 bases and J by 4 bases, with 14 bases between them. Germline lookup yields CDR1 SGHRS and CDR2 YFSETQ. The CDR3 extends over 15 amino acids. CDR3 DNA: TGCGCCAGCAGCTTGGAGGCAGGAGCAGGGTACGAGCAGTACTTC. It encodes CASSLEAGAGYEQYF. The full variable domain, with the rest looked up from reference TRBV5-1 and TRBJ2-7, is KAGVTQTPRYLIKTRGQQVTLSCSPISGHRSVSWYQQTPGQGLQFLFEYFSETQRNKGNFPGRFSGRQFSNSRSEMNVSTLELGDSALYLCASSLEAGAGYEQYFGPGTRLTVT.

Here the CDR3 reads CASSPTVNGNTIYF. The CDR3 nucleotides read TGTGCCAGCAGCCCGACAGTAAATGGAAACACCATATATTTT. This chain joins TRBV11-3 and TRBJ1-3; TRBD1 might be the D (5 bases). The CDR3 spans 14 residues. V lost 5 bases and J 3 bases, leaving 11 bases between the germline ends. Germline assignment: CDR1 SGHNT and CDR2 YENEEA. Full variable domain (remainder filled in from reference TRBV11-3 and TRBJ1-3): EAGVVQSPRYKIIEKKQPVAFWCNPISGHNTLYWYLQNLGQGPELLIRYENEEAVDDSQLPKDRFSAERLKGVDSTLKIQPAELGDSAVYLCASSPTVNGNTIYFGEGSWLTVV.

This clone was picked up a small number of times. The rearrangement joins TRBV5-4 to TRBJ2-7; unclear D gene. With 4 bases removed from V and 0 bases from J, the gap between germline ends came to 5 bases. The CDR3 length is 12 residues. CDR1 is SGHNT, CDR2 YYREEE, per germline (reference sequence). The CDR3 is CASSANSYEQYF. CDR3 bases: TGTGCCAGCAGCGCAAACTCCTACGAGCAGTACTTC.

The chain uses TRBV2 and TRBJ1-5; D remains ambiguous. Germline CDR1 and CDR2: SNHLY and FYNNEI. This CDR3 spans 12 amino acids. Deletions cut 0 bases from V and 15 bases from J, with 12 bases between. CDR3 nucleotide sequence: TGTGCCAGCAGTGAAGCGCCGGAGGGTTCGCATTTT. Encoded protein: CASSEAPEGSHF.

This sequence joins TRBV4-1 and TRBJ1-5, with D unclear. The CDR3 has 14 residues. Trimming left V 5 bases short and J 3 bases short, with 11 bases between. Germline-derived CDR1 and CDR2 are MGHRA and YSYEKL. CDR3 DNA: TGCGCCAGCAGCTGGGGAGGACCCAATCAGCCCCAGCATTTT. Amino acid sequence: CASSWGGPNQPQHF.

The chain recombines TRBV9 with TRBJ2-1, with D perhaps TRBD2 (5 bases). Looked up from germline, CDR1 is SGDLS and CDR2 is YYNGEE. The V end was cut by 0 bases, the J end by 5 bases, with 12 bases between. The CDR3 contains 15 residues. The CDR3 sequence: CASSVGLLGNNEQFF. The CDR3, as DNA: TGTGCCAGCAGCGTAGGGTTACTAGGAAACAATGAGCAGTTCTTC.

The chain recombines TRBV7-3 with TRBJ2-2; maybe TRBD1 (6 bases). The V end lost 5 bases, the J end lost 6 bases, and 10 bases lay between the germline ends. Per germline, CDR1 SGHTA and CDR2 FQGTGA. The CDR3 covers 13 residues. CDR3 coding DNA: TGTGCCAGCAGCCTCAGGGGACCCGGGGAGCTGTTTTTT. This sequence encodes CASSLRGPGELFF.

As to this clone: This sample also contains other DNA sequences that code for the same CDR3. The genes are TRBV5-1 and TRBJ2-7, with a possible D match to TRBD1 (6 bases). V was trimmed by 3 bases and J by 4 bases, leaving 11 bases between them. The CDR3 sequence is 13 residues long. CDR1 is SGHRS, CDR2 YFSETQ, per germline. DNA for the CDR3: TGCGCCAGCAGCTCCGGACAGTCTTACGAGCAGTACTTC. Its protein is CASSSGQSYEQYF.

This chain uses TRBV11-3 with TRBJ2-2, with TRBD1 matching 10 bases. V shed 10 bases and J 5 bases; nucleotides not matched to a gene: 7. Per the germline V gene, CDR1 is SGHNT and CDR2 is YENEEA. The CDR3 runs 14 residues. CDR3 region: CATARDRGTGELFF. The CDR3 DNA is TGTGCCACCGCCAGGGACAGGGGAACCGGGGAGCTGTTTTTT.

The V gene is TRBV11-2, the J gene TRBJ1-2, with D unresolved. V gave up 2 bases and J gave up 0 bases, with 7 bases separating them. The CDR3 extends over 14 amino acids. The germline CDR1 and CDR2 sequences are SGHAT and FQNNGV. The CDR3, as DNA: TGTGCCAGCAGCTTAAGGGCTTCTAACTATGGCTACACCTTC. Protein: CASSLRASNYGYTF.